These T cell receptor beta chains were read from a single sample in a study of T cell changes during pregnancy in multiple sclerosis. Repertoires were generated with immunoSEQ multiplex PCR, while TCRdb's copy carries only in-frame clones and drops some. The table includes about 87,000 clones, just over 90% detected once. The sample was peripheral blood, taken in the third trimester of pregnancy. These receptors were obtained from a female donor in good health, enrolled as a control in a pregnancy study. The CDR3 runs from the conserved cysteine through the conserved F or W. A D gene is named only where the DNA matches it firmly.

D	V	J	CDR3
.	TRBV28	TRBJ2-3	CASNGEENTQYF
TRBD2	TRBV5-1	TRBJ2-7	CASSLAALAGADEQYF
TRBD1	TRBV7-9	TRBJ1-5	CASSAGQGTNQPQHF
.	TRBV7-2	TRBJ2-1	CASSLLISGLYNEQFF
TRBD1	TRBV28	TRBJ2-7	CASSTGDSPYEQYF
TRBD2	TRBV11-2	TRBJ2-1	CASSLVRASGSIYNEQFF
TRBD1	TRBV27	TRBJ2-7	CASSPGEGAEQYF
TRBD2	TRBV4-1	TRBJ2-4	CASSQARGRDFKNIQYF
.	TRBV7-8	TRBJ2-5	CASSPLAAILETQYF
.	TRBV7-2	TRBJ1-1	CASSLQTNTEAFF
TRBD2	TRBV27	TRBJ2-2	CASSQSLAGVVGGELFF
TRBD1	TRBV7-9	TRBJ1-5	CASSPRTGENQPQHF
TRBD2	TRBV4-2	TRBJ2-1	CASSQRLAGDNEQFF
TRBD1	TRBV27	TRBJ2-2	CASSDRAVTGELFF
TRBD2	TRBV9	TRBJ2-4	CASSVGPSGILAKNIQYF
.	TRBV6-5	TRBJ2-2	CASSSETVGELFF
TRBD2	TRBV19	TRBJ2-1	CASSGLAVYNEQFF
.	TRBV28	TRBJ2-7	CASSLVRYHEQYF
TRBD1	TRBV2	TRBJ2-7	CASSGQGIEQYF
.	TRBV5-1	TRBJ1-1	CASSLKRNTEAFF
TRBD1	TRBV28	TRBJ1-3	CASEETRGDTIYF
TRBD2	TRBV15	TRBJ2-7	CATSTGAGRYEQYF
.	TRBV2	TRBJ1-2	CASGDTDLSGYTF
.	TRBV11-2	TRBJ2-1	CASSPGRDTRSGEQFF
TRBD1	TRBV28	TRBJ2-7	CASRYDRGTYEQYF
.	TRBV7-2	TRBJ1-4	CASSLTGTSGEKLFF
TRBD2	TRBV9	TRBJ2-1	CASSVAGGPFGNEQFF
.	TRBV28	TRBJ1-5	CASMEQDSNQPQHF
.	TRBV5-1	TRBJ2-7	CASSLGGLGYEQYF
TRBD1	TRBV28	TRBJ2-2	CASRQDRRLANTGELFF
TRBD1	TRBV4-2	TRBJ1-1	CASSQNTGGRTEAFF
TRBD1	TRBV5-6	TRBJ2-1	CASSLTGQGINEQFF
.	TRBV6-5	TRBJ2-2	CASSLGGGANGELFF
TRBD2	TRBV29-1	TRBJ2-3	CSVGLAGGSDDTQYF
.	TRBV5-1	TRBJ1-3	CASSFSSGSSGNTIYF
TRBD1	TRBV18	TRBJ1-5	CASSSGTGDSGQPQHF
TRBD1	TRBV19	TRBJ2-1	CASRSRDSSYNEQFF
.	TRBV15	TRBJ2-5	CATSPKGGEETQYF
TRBD1	TRBV15	TRBJ2-6	CATSSEGAASSGANVLTF
TRBD1	TRBV6-6	TRBJ1-2	CASSYSGDRGNYGYTF
.	TRBV27	TRBJ2-3	CASSWKASSDTQYF
TRBD2	TRBV15	TRBJ2-2	CATSRTSGGTNTGELFF
TRBD2	TRBV27	TRBJ2-1	CASTLGGGRDEQFF
.	TRBV30	TRBJ2-3	CAWSRADTQYF
TRBD1	TRBV5-4	TRBJ1-2	CASSLDRGNYGYTF
TRBD1	TRBV27	TRBJ2-1	CASSSSAGQGPYNEQFF
TRBD2	TRBV9	TRBJ2-7	CASSVAGGTYEQYF
TRBD1	TRBV5-5	TRBJ1-5	CASSSLTGVGQPQHF
TRBD2	TRBV6-1	TRBJ2-1	CASSSPGLGDNEQFF
TRBD1	TRBV29-1	TRBJ1-1	CSVRGQVMNTEAFF
TRBD2	TRBV28	TRBJ2-5	CASSRAGGLETQYF
TRBD1	TRBV11-2	TRBJ1-1	CASSLGGQGVTEAFF
.	TRBV12-1	TRBJ2-7	CASSLSSEQYF
.	TRBV29-1	TRBJ1-5	CSVSGQYSNQPQHF
TRBD2	TRBV5-5	TRBJ2-7	CASSSGGAGVNEQYF
.	TRBV7-7	TRBJ2-7	CASSFDPLCGQYF
TRBD2	TRBV12-5	TRBJ2-2	CASGLSSGRYTGELFF
.	TRBV5-1	TRBJ2-3	CASSRSPGGLTTDTQYF
TRBD2	TRBV4-1	TRBJ2-7	CASSLRLAEYEQYF
TRBD1	TRBV6-1	TRBJ2-2	CASSEASGTGNTGELFF